Reported below is one TCR beta chain. As yet, its antigen is unknown. The CDR3 totals 17 residues. Germline V gene data show CDR1 as LNHDA and CDR2 as SQIVND (reference sequence). V shed 10 bases and J 2 bases; nucleotides not matched to a gene: 9. This sample is drawn from a study of T cell repertoires in cytomegalovirus infection. Points from the study as a whole: Ex vivo responses were dominated by HLA-C-restricted CMV-specific TCR beta clonotypes.

TCRdb used MiXCR to reprocess the reads, holding one entry per CDR3 protein. The table shows about 740,000 distinct CDR3 sequences, with less than 40% occurring only once. This chain joins TRBV19 and TRBJ2-2; TRBD2 matches 14 bases. Sequencing input: PBMCs. The sequence came from a human donor in good health (CMV status not recorded). Some clones in this sample may be carry-over from other donors' samples. The DNA for the CDR3 is TGTGCCATTAGACCGACTAGCGGGAGGGCAAACACCGGGGAGCTGTTTTTT. Translated, it gives CAIRPTSGRANTGELFF.